This T cell receptor beta chain was observed in a study of glioma-infiltrating T cells after dendritic cell vaccination (dated by TCRdb to the mid-2010s). About the study as a whole: A cohort of approximately 15 glioblastoma patients from Phase I and II dendritic cell vaccination trials was included, of whom 9 were newly diagnosed and 6 had recurrent disease. Autologous tumor lysate-pulsed dendritic cell vaccination was administered to the patients between 2003 and 2012. To make the vaccine, monocyte-derived dendritic cells were cultured for 7 to 8 days with IL-4 and GM-CSF and then pulsed overnight with autologous tumor lysate. Three intradermal dendritic cell vaccine injections were administered to patients at biweekly intervals in the arm below the axilla. Deep sequencing of TCR beta CDR3 regions was used to quantify tumor-infiltrating lymphocyte content and compare tumor and blood repertoires in dendritic cell-vaccinated glioblastoma patients. Survival after dendritic cell vaccination was correlated with TCR sequencing metrics such as TIL content and the overlap between tumor and blood repertoires. On the study overall, not on this receptor specifically: The cohort was small and heterogeneous, with few patients having full blood and tumor sets and even fewer initial-recurrent tumor pairs. After dendritic cell vaccination, a higher estimated pretreatment TIL content predicted longer time to progression and longer overall survival. The three-group TCR overlap response model was characterized as speculative, and prospective validation of the model was stated to be required. No direct relationship between TCR clonality and survival was found, suggesting a diverse polyclonal response may matter.

Clipping removes 7 bases from V and 5 bases from J, with 7 as the unmatched junction base count. CDR1 and CDR2, looked up from the germline V gene, are SNHLY and FYNNEI. Spanning cysteine to phenylalanine, the CDR3 consists of 13 amino acids. Kept here is only the CDR3 DNA, which spans 39 bases and is read in frame from base 1. The immunoSEQ assay amplified TCRB CDR3 regions from approximately 2 micrograms of genomic DNA, or from all available DNA when less than that amount was available. For multiplex PCR, 60 forward primers for TCR V beta segments and 13 reverse primers for J beta segments were used. To estimate the number of reads per starting template, synthetic control templates were added to each sample at limiting dilution. Reads of 87 bp were generated by sequencing on the Illumina HiSeq System. From the authors' description of their analysis: To remove PCR and sequencing errors, closely related sequences were merged with a nearest neighbor algorithm. TCR overlap was measured as the percentage of unique tumor TCR beta sequences also present in the same patient's peripheral blood. The source is immuneACCESS, and TCRdb retained only in-frame sequences with V and J called. Part of the clones is not carried over; for the studies checked, unresolved V genes explain less than half of this, and the remainder is unexplained. Clone size and V and J calls were adopted from that table, with D and trimming inferred from the DNA. This sample lists roughly 100,000 clones; about four fifths were detected once. The ten largest account for less than 15% of the sample.

Details on this clone: It has no known antigen specificity. The record has no base qualities; no much larger clone is one base away.

Patients were selected for having adequate residual fresh-frozen tumor tissue and more than two years of available survival data. Molecular status otherwise varied across the glioblastoma patients, but none of them carried an isocitrate dehydrogenase mutation. PBMC were collected before vaccination, two weeks after the third vaccination, and at tumor progression when it occurred. The Qiagen DNeasy Blood extraction Kit was used to extract genomic DNA. This sequence was found in a human donor with glioblastoma. Recombination connected TRBV2 to TRBJ2-5, with 7 bases matching TRBD1. Material: blood, obtained before dendritic cell vaccination. The CDR3 reads CASTGGVRETQYF. The sequenced DNA is TGTGCCAGCACAGGGGGTGTAAGGGAGACCCAGTACTTC.